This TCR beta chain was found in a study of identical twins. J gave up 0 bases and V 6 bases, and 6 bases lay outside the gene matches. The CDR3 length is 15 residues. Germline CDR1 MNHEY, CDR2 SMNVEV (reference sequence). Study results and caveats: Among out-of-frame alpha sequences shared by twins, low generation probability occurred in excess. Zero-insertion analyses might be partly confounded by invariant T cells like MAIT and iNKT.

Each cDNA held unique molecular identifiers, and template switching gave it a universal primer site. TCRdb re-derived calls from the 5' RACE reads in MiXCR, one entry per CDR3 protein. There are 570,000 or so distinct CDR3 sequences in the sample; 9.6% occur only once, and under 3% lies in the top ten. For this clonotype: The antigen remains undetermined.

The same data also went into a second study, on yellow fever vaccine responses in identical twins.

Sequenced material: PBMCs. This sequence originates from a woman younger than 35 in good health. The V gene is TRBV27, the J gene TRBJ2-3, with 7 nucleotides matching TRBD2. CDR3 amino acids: CASSPSGSSTDTQYF. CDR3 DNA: TGTGCCAGCAGCCCTAGCGGATCTAGCACAGATACGCAGTATTTT.